This TCR beta chain was captured by sequencing in a study of Graves' ophthalmopathy and Graves' hyperthyroidism. General study results and limits: The model's prediction of ophthalmopathy progression had 70.59% sensitivity and around 78% specificity. Detection in blood was also observed for most expanded thyroid clonotypes above 0.001 frequency.

This clonotype was counted a few times. Its target is not known. RNA transcripts yielded amplified TCR beta CDR3 regions. Amplification began with first-round RT-PCR using HTBI primers, then second-round multiplex PCR was performed. Each CDR3 protein is one row after TCRdb ran MiXCR on the multiplex PCR reads. The sample holds just over 600,000 distinct CDR3 sequences, 22% seen once. The CDR3 is made up of 16 amino acids. The V end was cut by 4 bases, the J end by 0 bases, with 10 bases between. Germline CDR1 is LGHDT and CDR2 is YNNKEL (reference sequence). The chain carries TRBV3-1 and TRBJ2-6; tentatively, D is TRBD1 (5 bases). Sequenced material: peripheral blood. This clonotype originated in a woman in her late teens or twenties with stable Graves' hyperthyroidism. Some clones in this sample may be carry-over from other donors' samples. CDR3: CASSRQPSSGANVLTF. The CDR3 DNA follows: TGTGCCAGCAGCCGACAGCCCTCCTCTGGGGCCAACGTCCTGACTTTC.